This TCR beta chain was sequenced for a study of blood T cell repertoires in COVID-19. The data were produced by immunoSEQ multiplex PCR, yet TCRdb's version contains in-frame clones alone and is incomplete. The table has hundreds of thousands of clones, 85% to 90% seen once. There are 13 residues in the CDR3. Germline V CDR1 and CDR2: SNHLY, FYNNEI. V gave up 3 bases and J gave up 10 bases; unmatched junction bases: 7. Sequenced material: peripheral blood. The clonotype originates from a woman in her sixties or seventies with COVID-19, enrolled during active disease. The genes are TRBV2 and TRBJ1-2; TRBD1 agrees at 8 bases. CDR3 sequence: CASSDPDRADYTF. In DNA, the CDR3 is TGTGCCAGCAGTGACCCGGACAGGGCGGACTACACCTTC.